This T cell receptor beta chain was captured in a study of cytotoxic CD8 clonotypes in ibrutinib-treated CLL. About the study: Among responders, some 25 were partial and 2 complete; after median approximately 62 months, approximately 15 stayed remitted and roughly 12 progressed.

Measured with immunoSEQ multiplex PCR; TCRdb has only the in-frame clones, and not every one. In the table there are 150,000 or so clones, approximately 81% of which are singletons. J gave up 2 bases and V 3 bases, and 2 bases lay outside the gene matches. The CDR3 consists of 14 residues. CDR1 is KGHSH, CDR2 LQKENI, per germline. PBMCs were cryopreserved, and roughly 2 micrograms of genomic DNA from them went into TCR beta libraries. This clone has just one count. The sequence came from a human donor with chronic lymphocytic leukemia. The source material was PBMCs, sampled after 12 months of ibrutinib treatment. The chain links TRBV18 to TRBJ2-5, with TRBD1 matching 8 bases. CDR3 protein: CASSPGTGQETQYF. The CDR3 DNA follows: TGTGCCAGCTCACCTGGGACAGGACAAGAGACCCAGTACTTC.